A selection of T cell receptor beta chains follows, all from one sample in a study of OX40 agonist ivuxolimab in advanced cancers. The method was immunoSEQ multiplex PCR; TCRdb's version includes in-frame clones alone and lacks a portion of them. The sample shows about 11,000 clones, 60% to 85% of them seen only once. Sequences were derived from CD4+ or CD8+ T cells sorted from blood, sampled in a trial of the OX40 agonist ivuxolimab. The receptors stem from an adult with an advanced solid tumor such as melanoma, head and neck, liver or kidney cancer. The conserved cysteine and the conserved F or W are not part of the CDR3 here. Clone size is given for some rows only: seen once, a few or many times, or a class if the clone is expanded.

v_gene: TRBV11-2
abundance: NA
CDR3aa: ASSTSGPSGGYT

v_gene: TRBV27
abundance: NA
CDR3aa: ASSLSGGLGQPQH

v_gene: TRBV9
abundance: NA
CDR3aa: ASSVDRDPTEQY

v_gene: TRBV19
abundance: NA
CDR3aa: ASSIFGDEQY

v_gene: TRBV28
abundance: NA
CDR3aa: ASSWVTGANEKLF

v_gene: TRBV28
abundance: NA
CDR3aa: ASRTAGEVGETQY

v_gene: TRBV27
abundance: NA
CDR3aa: ASSSTSGRASYNEQF

v_gene: TRBV15
abundance: NA
CDR3aa: ATSEGLSYTGEPF

v_gene: TRBV7-9
abundance: NA
CDR3aa: ASSPNPGQGIYEQY

v_gene: TRBV2
abundance: NA
CDR3aa: ASSKLAGVLNEQF

v_gene: TRBV7-9
abundance: NA
CDR3aa: ASSYGQLAEAF

v_gene: TRBV7-9
abundance: NA
CDR3aa: ASSPVRLETQY

v_gene: TRBV7-8
abundance: once
CDR3aa: ASSADWDGNTIY

v_gene: TRBV9
abundance: medium-sized
CDR3aa: ASSLLGTEQY

v_gene: TRBV4-1
abundance: NA
CDR3aa: ASSLTGTEGLGSYNEQF

v_gene: TRBV2
abundance: NA
CDR3aa: ASSGRDYGYT

v_gene: TRBV5-6
abundance: once
CDR3aa: ASSLSRTASLPGANVLT

v_gene: TRBV7-8
abundance: once
CDR3aa: ASSLEYLAGTEAF

v_gene: TRBV11-1
abundance: NA
CDR3aa: ASSLAGELHNEQF

v_gene: TRBV19
abundance: NA
CDR3aa: ASNGRDTSYEQY

v_gene: TRBV23-1
abundance: NA
CDR3aa: ASSHRDRGINEQY

v_gene: TRBV15
abundance: NA
CDR3aa: ATSRDPASGVYNEQF

v_gene: TRBV5-1
abundance: NA
CDR3aa: ASSGKRQIFTSTGELF

v_gene: TRBV14
abundance: NA
CDR3aa: ASSQGSSGSSYNEQF

v_gene: TRBV19
abundance: NA
CDR3aa: ASSIGKFPETRQPQH

v_gene: TRBV7-9
abundance: NA
CDR3aa: ASSFPGGETQY

v_gene: TRBV4-3
abundance: NA
CDR3aa: ASSQAEDYEQY

v_gene: TRBV6-5
abundance: once
CDR3aa: ASSLDAHTQY

v_gene: TRBV7-6
abundance: NA
CDR3aa: ASSLGTSGSLAYNEQF

v_gene: TRBV7-2
abundance: NA
CDR3aa: ASSSTSGGWETQY

v_gene: TRBV9
abundance: NA
CDR3aa: ASSANLLAGGYQETQY

v_gene: TRBV29-1
abundance: NA
CDR3aa: SVEGSGGRWYEQY

v_gene: TRBV5-1
abundance: NA
CDR3aa: ASSYLTGLPYEQY

v_gene: TRBV2
abundance: NA
CDR3aa: ATQHSATDTQY

v_gene: TRBV30
abundance: medium-sized
CDR3aa: AWSPRYNEQF

v_gene: TRBV7-9
abundance: NA
CDR3aa: ASSSAGAPYNEQF

v_gene: TRBV27
abundance: NA
CDR3aa: ASSSTPGGHVFEQF

v_gene: TRBV27
abundance: NA
CDR3aa: ASRTTTGRYEQY

v_gene: TRBV29-1
abundance: NA
CDR3aa: SVAGGTGDYEQY

v_gene: TRBV6-5
abundance: NA
CDR3aa: ASSYSETDSGNTIY

v_gene: TRBV7-7
abundance: NA
CDR3aa: ASSTSGPSGGYT

v_gene: TRBV7-9
abundance: few
CDR3aa: ASRFQRTGELF

v_gene: TRBV9
abundance: NA
CDR3aa: ASSVEGRGVTDTQY

v_gene: TRBV29-1
abundance: few
CDR3aa: SVEEGTGGFGYT

v_gene: TRBV28
abundance: NA
CDR3aa: ASSSGLGRYNEQF